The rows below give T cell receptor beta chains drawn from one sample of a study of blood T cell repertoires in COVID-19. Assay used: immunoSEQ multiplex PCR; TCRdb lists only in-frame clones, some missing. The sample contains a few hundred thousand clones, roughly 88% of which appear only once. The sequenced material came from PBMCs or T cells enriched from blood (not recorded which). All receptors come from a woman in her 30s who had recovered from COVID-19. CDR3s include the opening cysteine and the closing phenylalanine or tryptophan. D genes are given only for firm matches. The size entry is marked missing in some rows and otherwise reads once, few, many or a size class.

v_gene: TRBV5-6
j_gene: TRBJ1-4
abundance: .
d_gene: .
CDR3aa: CASSLTGSRRTNEKLFF
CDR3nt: TGTGCCAGCAGCCTAACAGGGAGCCGAAGGACTAATGAAAAACTGTTTTTT

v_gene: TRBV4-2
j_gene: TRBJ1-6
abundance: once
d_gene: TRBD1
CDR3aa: CASSQEAGTGVFGSPLHF
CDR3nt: TGTGCCAGCAGCCAAGAAGCCGGGACAGGGGTTTTTGGGTCACCCCTCCACTTT

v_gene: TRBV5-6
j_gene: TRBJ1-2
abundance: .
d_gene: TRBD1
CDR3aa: CASSLVTGAINYGYTF
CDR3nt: TGTGCCAGCAGCCTTGTGACAGGGGCCATAAACTATGGCTACACCTTC

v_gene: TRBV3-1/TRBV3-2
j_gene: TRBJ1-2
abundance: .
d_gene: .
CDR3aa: CASRDTGKSNYGYTF
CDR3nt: TGTGCCAGCAGAGATACCGGGAAGTCTAACTATGGCTACACCTTC

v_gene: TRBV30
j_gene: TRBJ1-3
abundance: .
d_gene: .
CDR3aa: CAWSVGPGTGNTIYF
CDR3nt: TGTGCCTGGAGTGTAGGACCCGGGACAGGAAACACCATATATTTT

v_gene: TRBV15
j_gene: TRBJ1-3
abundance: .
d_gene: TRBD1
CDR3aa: CATSRDQGAGNTIYF
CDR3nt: TGTGCCACCAGCAGAGATCAGGGGGCTGGGAACACCATATATTTT

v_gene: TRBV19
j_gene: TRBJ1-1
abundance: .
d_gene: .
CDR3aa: CASSWANTEAFF
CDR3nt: TGTGCCAGTAGCTGGGCTAACACTGAAGCTTTCTTT

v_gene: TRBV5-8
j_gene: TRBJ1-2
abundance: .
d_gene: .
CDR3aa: CASSLTPGTANYGYTF
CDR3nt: TGTGCCAGCAGCCTGACCCCAGGAACTGCTAACTATGGCTACACCTTC

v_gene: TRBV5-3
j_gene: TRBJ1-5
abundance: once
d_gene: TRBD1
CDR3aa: CARSLEDRDHQPQHF
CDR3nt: TGTGCCAGAAGCTTGGAAGACAGGGACCATCAGCCCCAGCATTTT

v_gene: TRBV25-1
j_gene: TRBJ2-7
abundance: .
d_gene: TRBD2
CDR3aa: CASSLGTSGRSSYEQYF
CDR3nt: TGTGCCAGCAGCCTAGGGACTAGCGGGAGGAGCTCCTACGAGCAGTACTTC

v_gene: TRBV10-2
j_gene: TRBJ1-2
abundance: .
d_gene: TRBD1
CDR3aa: CASSALTGGAGGYTF
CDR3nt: TGCGCCAGCAGTGCCCTAACAGGGGGCGCGGGGGGCTACACCTTC

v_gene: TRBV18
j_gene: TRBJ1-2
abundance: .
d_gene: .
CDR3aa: CASSPTGDYGYTF
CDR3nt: TGTGCCAGCTCACCGACAGGCGATTATGGCTACACCTTC